This TCR beta chain emerged from a study of vaccination and CD4 T cells after COVID-19. Sequencing of DNA taken from cultured CD4+ T cells relied on the Oncomine TCR Beta short-read assay. MiXCR, applied by TCRdb to the PCR reads, yields one record per CDR3 protein. This sample yields more than 15,000 distinct CDR3 sequences, of which roughly 45% are seen a single time; 5.5% to 6.5% belongs to the top ten. Treatment indicated: roughly 10-day PBMC culture with coronavirus spike peptide pools or control peptides (ViraFEST assay). As for this clonotype: What it binds is not known.

Sequencing used CD4+ T cells from blood, cultured in vitro, obtained before SARS-CoV-2 vaccination. The clonotype comes from a human donor who had recovered from COVID-19.

The CDR3 coding sequence is TGTGCCAGCAGTTACTCGGACAGGGGAGCCTACGAGCAGTACTTC. Its protein is CASSYSDRGAYEQYF. V usage is TRBV6-5 and J usage is TRBJ2-7; 9 bases line up with TRBD1. Per the germline V gene, CDR1 is MNHEY and CDR2 is SVGAGI. Trimming cost V 0 bases and J 2 bases; bases outside gene matches: 2. The CDR3 extends over 15 amino acids.